A single sample is the source of the 8 T cell receptor beta chains below, sequenced in a study of T cells in Graves' hyperthyroidism and ophthalmopathy. The source material, RNA transcripts, was used to amplify TCR beta CDR3 regions. First-round RT-PCR with HTBI primers amplified the TCR CDR3 region. TCRdb reprocessed the multiplex PCR reads with MiXCR, giving one entry per CDR3 protein. Of 550,000 to 850,000 distinct CDR3 sequences in the sample, roughly a sixth were seen once. Sequenced: blood. These receptors were taken from a woman in her forties or fifties with Graves' hyperthyroidism that later progressed to Graves' ophthalmopathy.

This chain uses TRBV7-9 with TRBJ1-4; maybe TRBD1 (5 bases). The CDR3 sequence is 16 residues long. CDR1 is SEHNR, CDR2 FQNEAQ, per germline (reference sequence). The germline V and J ends were trimmed by 3 bases and 0 bases, with 11 bases remaining between them. CDR3 coding DNA: TGTGCCAGCAGCTTGGGGGTTACCACAACTAATGAAAAACTGTTTTTT. It specifies CASSLGVTTTNEKLFF.

This chain joins TRBV12-3 or TRBV12-4 and TRBJ1-3; the D is unclear. The V and J ends lost 7 bases and 0 bases respectively, with 19 bases between them. The CDR3 totals 17 residues. In DNA form, the CDR3 reads TGTGCCAGCATCGCCTTTCGAACCGGGAACTCTGGAAACACCATATATTTT. It codes for CASIAFRTGNSGNTIYF.

The V and J genes are TRBV7-8 and TRBJ2-7, with 9 bases aligning to TRBD1. The CDR3 consists of 16 residues. Germline loops: CDR1 SGHVS, CDR2 FQNEAQ. V shed 1 base and J 1 base; nucleotides not matched to a gene: 5. The CDR3 region is CASSLENRGPSYEQYF. Here the CDR3 DNA reads TGTGCCAGCAGCTTAGAGAACAGGGGGCCTTCCTACGAGCAGTACTTC. The full variable domain, its missing parts supplied by reference TRBV7-8 and TRBJ2-7, is GAGVSQSPRYKVAKRGQDVALRCDPISGHVSLFWYQQALGQGPEFLTYFQNEAQLDKSGLPSDRFFAERPEGSVSTLKIQRTQQEDSAVYLCASSLENRGPSYEQYFGPGTRLTVT.

The chain couples TRBV24-1 to TRBJ2-2; 9 bases are a match to TRBD1. Trimming at V came to 3 bases and at J to 3 bases, leaving 4 bases not matched to a gene. Germline loops: CDR1 KGHDR, CDR2 SFDVKD. CDR3 length equals 16 residues. The CDR3 reads CATSDPQGADTGELFF. CDR3 nucleotide sequence: TGTGCCACCAGTGATCCACAGGGGGCGGACACCGGGGAGCTGTTTTTT.

As regards this clonotype: This clone may be a read error of a much larger clone one base away. The chain combines TRBV30 with TRBJ1-1; unclear D gene. This CDR3 is built from 16 residues. CDR1 is GTSNPN, CDR2 SVGIG, per germline (reference sequence). CDR3 sequence: CAWTPGLGRWNTKAFF. DNA of the CDR3: TGTGCCTGGACCCCAGGTTTGGGCAGGTGGAACACTAAAGCTTTCTTT.

In this sample, this clonotype turned up a few times. The J gene is TRBJ1-1, the V gene TRBV20-1; D might be TRBD1 (6 bases). V was clipped by 5 bases and J by 8 bases, with 9 bases between them. Germline CDR1 and CDR2: DFQATT and SNEGSKA (reference sequence). This CDR3 has 10 residues. The CDR3 is CSARGGEAFF. The CDR3 DNA reads as TGCAGTGCTCGAGGGGGGGAAGCTTTCTTT.

This clonotype was detected a few times. This chain joins TRBV7-9 and TRBJ1-1, with D perhaps TRBD1 (6 bases). This CDR3 contains 14 residues. In germline, CDR1 is SEHNR, CDR2 FQNEAQ (reference sequence). V dropped 5 bases and J dropped 4 bases, with 14 bases sitting between them. In nucleotides, the CDR3 is TGTGCCAGCAGCGATACAGGGAGGCCCACTGAAGCTTTCTTT. Residues: CASSDTGRPTEAFF.

This chain links TRBV6-1 with TRBJ2-3; TRBD1 aligns across 8 bases. The germline V gene encodes CDR1 MNHNS and CDR2 SASEGT. CDR3 size: 17 residues. The ends lost 5 bases at V and 1 base at J; junction bases unmatched: 11. The CDR3 is CASSSAPAGGRTDTQYF. In nucleotides, the CDR3 is TGTGCCAGCAGTTCCGCGCCCGCAGGGGGCCGCACAGATACGCAGTATTTT.